This T cell receptor (beta chain) emerged from a study of shared clonotypes between healthy human individuals. Study-wide points: Among donors, sharing of clonotypes was expected to be affected by sequencing depth.

Sequenced by immunoSEQ multiplex PCR; TCRdb stores in-frame clones only, minus some. The sample has more than 1,200,000 clones; approximately 98.5% are singletons. Of note for this clone: What it binds is not known.

This CDR3 has 12 amino acids. The receptor was derived from a man aged 25 to 40 in good health. This sequence joins TRBV7-5 and TRBJ1-2; TRBD1, the table's D call, lacks a check against the DNA. TRBV7-5 is flagged as a pseudogene. Sequencing input: naive CD4+ T cells sorted from blood. Subset of the sample: CD45RA+ positively selected. The CDR3 DNA is TGTGCCAGACGACCAGGGCTGAATGGCTACACCTTC. This encodes CARRPGLNGYTF.